This TCR beta chain was observed in a study of cytomegalovirus exposure and HLA in healthy donors. In the case of this clone: The target antigen is unknown.

Overall study findings and caveats: Beyond CMV serostatus, there was no information to go on about immune exposure. Across HLA loci, a later analysis found differing TCR association rates, with DRB1 most and HLA-C fewest.

PCR was performed using 60 Vbeta and 13 Jbeta primers. Clones were sequenced by immunoSEQ multiplex PCR, and TCRdb holds only the in-frame ones, with some missing. The sample consists of tens of thousands of clones, 9.5% to 13% of them appearing once. The CDR3 sequence is 16 residues long. Per germline, CDR1 MNHEY and CDR2 SMNVEV (reference sequence). The V and J ends lost 4 bases and 4 bases, in that order; junction bases with no gene match: 9. The rearrangement joins TRBV27 to TRBJ2-7; 11 bases are shared with TRBD2. What was sequenced was PBMCs. The clonotype was recovered from a man in his sixties in good health and CMV-seropositive. This chain's CDR3 is CASSSSTSGEKYEQYF. DNA for the CDR3: TGTGCCAGCAGTTCCTCGACTAGCGGGGAAAAATACGAGCAGTACTTC.